This T cell receptor (beta chain) stems from a study of T cell repertoires in cytomegalovirus infection (dated 2019 in TCRdb). With regard to the full study: The peptide stimulations were aimed at well-studied HLA-B-restricted epitopes as well as recently identified HLA-C-restricted CMV epitopes, whose presentation resists viral immunomodulation. Donor HLA type was relevant to the analysis, as public TCR beta signatures indicated carriage of CMV infection together with the matching HLA type. What the study reported, not specific to this receptor: The ex vivo response was dominated by HLA-C-restricted CMV-specific TCR beta clonotypes, which also provided the single most frequent clonotype in two of eight donors. Cumulative frequency of public TCR beta family members discriminated carriers of CMV infection plus the relevant HLA type in this cohort and an independent approximately 400-donor cohort.

A word on this clonotype: Its antigen target is currently unknown. No base quality values were provided; no much bigger clone lies one nucleotide off.

Instrument on record: Illumina HiSeq 1500. TCRdb trimmed public reads at Q25 via fastp, called clones via MiXCR and kept in-frame beta chains. Each record represents a unique CDR3 protein, reported with the most common genes and DNA among its rows. For this sample the table gives approximately 260,000 distinct CDR3 sequences, of which approximately 22% were detected only once. About 21% of the sample is held by the ten biggest clonotypes. Per the publication, the treatment or condition label means: in vitro stimulation with specific CMV peptide epitopes to enrich CMV-specific T cells. The CDR3 covers 18 residues, taking in both the cysteine and the phenylalanine. The kept DNA is CDR3 alone, 54 bases in frame from the first base. Compared with germline, V lacks 7 bases and J lacks 4 bases; bases without a gene match: 23. CDR1 and CDR2 (SQVTM, ANQGSEA) derive from the germline V gene.

The TCR originated in a human donor in good health (CMV status not recorded). Some clones in this sample may be carry-over from other donors' samples. The input for sequencing was cultured PBMCs, taken from culture after CMV antigen stimulation. This sequence uses TRBV29-1 and TRBJ1-2, and 8 bases in between align with TRBD1. The sequence in DNA is TGCAGCGCCAAAAACCCGGACAGGGATGCTGAGTCCCGCTATGGCTACACCTTC. Translated, this is CSAKNPDRDAESRYGYTF. When the CDR3 is completed using the reference TRBV29-1 and TRBJ1-2 genes on either side, the full variable domain is SAVISQKPSRDICQRGTSLTIQCQVDSQVTMMFWYRQQPGQSLTLIATANQGSEATYESGFVIDKFPISRPNLTFSTLTVSNMSPEDSSIYLCSAKNPDRDAESRYGYTFGSGTRLTVV.